This T cell receptor (beta chain) was sequenced for a study of blood T cell repertoires in COVID-19. Across the study: Samples taken during acute and convalescent COVID-19 were collected in the United States, Italy and Spain.

Participant age was 18 to 89 years, and participants resided in around 24 US areas. Per the authors' pipeline: It was from reference gene primer amplification that nucleated cell counts were estimated. TCRdb's table, derived via immunoSEQ multiplex PCR, lists solely in-frame clones and lacks some. From that table come the V and J calls and clone size; the DNA was used to work out D and trimming. The sample contains a few hundred thousand clones, approximately 85% of which appear only once. Sequencing was performed on PBMCs or T cells enriched from blood (not recorded which). This TCR came from a woman aged 25 to 39 who had recovered from COVID-19.

As DNA, the CDR3 is TGTGCCAGCAGCTCTAACAGGGAGAACACCGGGGAGCTGTTTTTT. It translates to CASSSNRENTGELFF. The V gene is TRBV5-4, the J gene TRBJ2-2; D may be TRBD1 (6 bases). Germline assignment: CDR1 SGHNT and CDR2 YYREEE (reference sequence). There are 15 residues in the CDR3. V lost 3 bases to trimming and J lost 1 base, with 10 bases between them. Full variable domain (remainder filled in from reference TRBV5-4 and TRBJ2-2): ETGVTQSPTHLIKTRGQQVTLRCSSQSGHNTVSWYQQALGQGPQFIFQYYREEENGRGNFPPRFSGLQFPNYSSELNVNALELDDSALYLCASSSNRENTGELFFGEGSRLTVL.